The present entry profiles one TCR beta chain with its context. What it binds is not known. The record originates from a study of cytomegalovirus exposure and HLA in healthy donors. Germline V gene sequence: CDR1 SGHRS, CDR2 YFSETQ. The ends were cut back, 6 bases at V and 2 bases at J, with 20 bases in the middle. The CDR3 consists of 16 residues. Whole-study findings and limits: Most TCR sequences were rare, but some public TCRs occurred in many donors. First-cohort TCR clusters were later found to tend to co-occur in the approximately 110 validation repertoires.

Sequenced by immunoSEQ multiplex PCR; TCRdb stores in-frame clones only, minus some. The sample lists roughly 190,000 clones, roughly 83% occurring once. This chain joins TRBV5-1 and TRBJ2-5; tentative D call: TRBD2 (6 bases). The TCR comes from a young woman in good health and CMV-seronegative. Input material: PBMCs. CDR3 nucleotide sequence: TGCGCCAGCAAGATTCGGGGGATTAGCGGTCAAGAGACCCAGTACTTC. It specifies CASKIRGISGQETQYF. Based on the CDR3 plus reference TRBV5-1 and TRBJ2-5, the full variable domain is KAGVTQTPRYLIKTRGQQVTLSCSPISGHRSVSWYQQTPGQGLQFLFEYFSETQRNKGNFPGRFSGRQFSNSRSEMNVSTLELGDSALYLCASKIRGISGQETQYFGPGTRLLVL.